This TCR beta chain is drawn from a study of cytomegalovirus exposure and HLA in healthy donors. This CDR3 has 16 amino acids. J was trimmed by 3 bases and V by 0 bases; bases with no gene match: 7. Germline assignment: CDR1 SGHDT and CDR2 YYEEEE. The donors belonged to the approximately 120-subject validation cohort, separate from the approximately 700-subject first cohort. Method: immunoSEQ multiplex PCR; TCRdb's copy keeps in-frame clones and lacks some. This sample has 70,000 or so clones, with around 94% found just once. Broader study findings: The study flagged 150 to 200 TCR beta chains as cytomegalovirus-associated. A few CMV-associated chains were confirmed in vitro to be specific for CMV antigens.

Notes on this clone: Its antigen is unknown.

This rearrangement joins TRBV5-6 to TRBJ2-7; 9 bases match TRBD2. The sample was PBMCs. The TCR comes from a man between 18 and 29 years old in good health and CMV-seropositive. As DNA, the CDR3 is TGTGCCAGCAGCTTGGCAGGCCTAGCGGGACGCTACGAGCAGTACTTC. Translation gives CASSLAGLAGRYEQYF.